This T cell receptor (beta chain) is from a study of lymphopenia after photon versus proton radiotherapy. Study results and limitations: Photon-treated patients lost naive T cells and TCR diversity; proton-treated stayed stable.

This CDR3 spans 14 amino acids. Trimming removed 7 bases from V and 4 bases from J; junction bases left unmatched: 7. CDR1 and CDR2 (germline): LNHDA, SQIVND (reference sequence). Here immunoSEQ multiplex PCR was the method, and the copy in TCRdb shows in-frame clones only, minus some. This sample has around 66,000 clones; about 90% occur once, and the top ten carry roughly 2.1%. Regarding this clone: What it recognizes is unknown.

The TCR sequence derives from a man aged 35 to 55 with gastric cancer. Sample: peripheral blood, taken from a patient treated with photon-based radiotherapy. The chain has TRBV19 and TRBJ1-3; 7 bases agree with TRBD1. In DNA form, the CDR3 reads TGTGCCAGTACCTCGACAGGGACCGGAAACACCATATATTTT. It yields the protein CASTSTGTGNTIYF.